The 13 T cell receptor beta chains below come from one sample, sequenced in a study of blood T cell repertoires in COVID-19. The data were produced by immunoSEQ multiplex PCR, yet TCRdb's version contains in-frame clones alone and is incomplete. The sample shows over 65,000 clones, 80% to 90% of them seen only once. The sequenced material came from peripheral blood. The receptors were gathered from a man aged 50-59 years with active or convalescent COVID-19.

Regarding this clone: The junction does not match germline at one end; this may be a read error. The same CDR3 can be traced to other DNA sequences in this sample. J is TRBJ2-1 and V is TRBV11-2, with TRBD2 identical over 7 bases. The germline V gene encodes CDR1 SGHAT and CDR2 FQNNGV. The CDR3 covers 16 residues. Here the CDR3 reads CASSALGGSWYNEQFF. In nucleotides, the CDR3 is TGCGCCAGCAGCGCCCTGGGCGGGAGTTGGTACAATGAGCAGTTCTTC.

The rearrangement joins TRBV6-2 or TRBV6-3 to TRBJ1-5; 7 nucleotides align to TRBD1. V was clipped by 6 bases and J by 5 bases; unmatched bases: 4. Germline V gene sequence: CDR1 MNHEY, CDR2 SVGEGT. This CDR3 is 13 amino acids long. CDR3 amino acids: CASSRDSDQPQHF. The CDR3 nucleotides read TGTGCCAGCAGCCGGGACAGTGATCAGCCCCAGCATTTT.

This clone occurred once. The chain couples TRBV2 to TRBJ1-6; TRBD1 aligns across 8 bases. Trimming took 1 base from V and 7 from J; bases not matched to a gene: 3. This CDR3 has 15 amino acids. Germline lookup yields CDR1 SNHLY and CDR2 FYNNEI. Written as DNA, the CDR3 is TGTGCCAGCAGTGAAGTAAACAGGGGGAATTCACCCCTCCACTTT. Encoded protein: CASSEVNRGNSPLHF.

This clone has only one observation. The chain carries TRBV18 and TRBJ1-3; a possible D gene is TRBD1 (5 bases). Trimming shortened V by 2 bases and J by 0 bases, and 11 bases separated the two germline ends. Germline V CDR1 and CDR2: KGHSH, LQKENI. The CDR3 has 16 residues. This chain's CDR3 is CASSPKGPGSGNTIYF. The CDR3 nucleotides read TGTGCCAGCTCACCAAAGGGGCCCGGCTCTGGAAACACCATATATTTT.

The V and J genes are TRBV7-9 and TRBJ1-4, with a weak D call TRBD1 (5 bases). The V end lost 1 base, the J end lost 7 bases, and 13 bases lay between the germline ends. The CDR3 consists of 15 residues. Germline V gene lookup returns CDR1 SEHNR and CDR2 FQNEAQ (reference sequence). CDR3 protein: CASSLDTGVSEKLFF. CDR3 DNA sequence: TGTGCCAGCAGCTTAGATACGGGGGTCAGTGAAAAACTGTTTTTT. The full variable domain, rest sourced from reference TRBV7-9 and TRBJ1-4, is DTGVSQNPRHKITKRGQNVTFRCDPISEHNRLYWYRQTLGQGPEFLTYFQNEAQLEKSRLLSDRFSAERPKGSFSTLEIQRTEQGDSAMYLCASSLDTGVSEKLFFGSGTQLSVL.

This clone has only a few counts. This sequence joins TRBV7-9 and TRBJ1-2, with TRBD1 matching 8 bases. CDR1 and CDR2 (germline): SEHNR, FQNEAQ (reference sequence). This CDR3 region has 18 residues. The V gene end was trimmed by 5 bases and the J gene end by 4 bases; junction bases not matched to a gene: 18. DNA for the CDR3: TGTGCCAGCAGCCCCCAGTACGACAGGGGCGCTCGGAGCTATGGCTACACCTTC. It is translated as CASSPQYDRGARSYGYTF.

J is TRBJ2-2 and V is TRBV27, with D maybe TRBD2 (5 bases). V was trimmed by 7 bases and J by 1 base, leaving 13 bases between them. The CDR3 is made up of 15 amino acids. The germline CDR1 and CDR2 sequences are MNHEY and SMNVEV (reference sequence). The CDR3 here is CASTPAGGNTGELFF. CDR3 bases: TGTGCCAGCACCCCTGCGGGTGGGAACACCGGGGAGCTGTTTTTT.

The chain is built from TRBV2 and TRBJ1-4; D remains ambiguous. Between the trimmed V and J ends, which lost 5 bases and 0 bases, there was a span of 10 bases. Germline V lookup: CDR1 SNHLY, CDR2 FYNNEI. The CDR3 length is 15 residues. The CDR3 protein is CASSRERATNEKLFF. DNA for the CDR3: TGTGCCAGCAGTCGCGAGAGAGCAACTAATGAAAAACTGTTTTTT. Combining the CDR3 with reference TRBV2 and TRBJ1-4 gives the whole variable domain EPEVTQTPSHQVTQMGQEVILRCVPISNHLYFYWYRQILGQKVEFLVSFYNNEISEKSEIFDDQFSVERPDGSNFTLKIRSTKLEDSAMYFCASSRERATNEKLFFGSGTQLSVL.

The CDR3 DNA sequence: TGCGCCAGCAGCCTCGGACTAGCGGGGGGTGGACAAGAGACCCAGTACTTC. It is translated as CASSLGLAGGGQETQYF. This sequence joins TRBV4-1 and TRBJ2-5; 14 nucleotides line up with TRBD2. Germline V CDR1 and CDR2: MGHRA, YSYEKL. V was clipped by 4 bases and J by 2 bases; unmatched bases: 6. The CDR3 has 17 residues.

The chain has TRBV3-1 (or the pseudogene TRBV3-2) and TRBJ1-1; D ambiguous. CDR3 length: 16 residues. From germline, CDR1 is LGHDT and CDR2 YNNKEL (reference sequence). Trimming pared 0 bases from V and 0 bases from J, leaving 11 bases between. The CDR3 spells CASSQEGRGLNTEAFF. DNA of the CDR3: TGTGCCAGCAGCCAAGAGGGTCGGGGATTGAACACTGAAGCTTTCTTT.

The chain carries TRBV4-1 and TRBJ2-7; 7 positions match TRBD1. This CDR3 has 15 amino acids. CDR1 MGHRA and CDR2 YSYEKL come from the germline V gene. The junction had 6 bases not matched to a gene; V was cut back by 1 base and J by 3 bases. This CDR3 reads CASSQAWGQFYEQYF. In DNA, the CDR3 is TGCGCCAGCAGCCAAGCTTGGGGACAGTTCTACGAGCAGTACTTC.

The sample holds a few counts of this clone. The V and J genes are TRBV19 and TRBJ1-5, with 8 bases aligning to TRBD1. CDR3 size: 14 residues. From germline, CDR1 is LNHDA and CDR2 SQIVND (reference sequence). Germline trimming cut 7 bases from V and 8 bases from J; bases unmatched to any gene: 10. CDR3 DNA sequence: TGTGCCAGTAACCAGGGGGCGCATGTTAAGCCCCAGCATTTT. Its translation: CASNQGAHVKPQHF.

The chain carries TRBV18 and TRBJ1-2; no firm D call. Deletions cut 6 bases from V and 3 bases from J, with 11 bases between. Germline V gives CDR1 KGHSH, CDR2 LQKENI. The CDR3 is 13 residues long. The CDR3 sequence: CASSPTEDYGYTF. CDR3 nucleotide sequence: TGTGCCAGCTCTCCTACAGAAGACTATGGCTACACCTTC.